A selection of T cell receptor beta chains follows, all from one sample in a study of control samples from healthy donors and cancer patients. Repertoires were generated with immunoSEQ multiplex PCR, while TCRdb's copy carries only in-frame clones and drops some. The data show fewer than 200,000 clones, 85% to 90% seen once. Sequences were obtained from blood. The source of these receptors is a woman under 40 in good health. Each CDR3 is given with its conserved first and last residue. A D gene is named only where the DNA matches it firmly. Some rows have no size entry. The others give once, few or many, or a class for an expanded clone.

cdr3_aa cdr3_nt j_call d_call v_call clone_size cdr3_length
CASRGTPDTEAFF TGTGCCAGCAGAGGGACACCCGACACTGAAGCTTTCTTT TRBJ1-1 NA TRBV6-5 NA 13
CASSFGTDYEQYF TGTGCCAGCAGTTTCGGGACAGACTACGAGCAGTACTTC TRBJ2-7 TRBD1 TRBV6-2/TRBV6-3 NA 13
CASSQEGGSLFYEQYF TGTGCCAGCAGCCAAGAGGGCGGGAGCTTATTCTACGAGCAGTACTTC TRBJ2-7 TRBD2 TRBV4-2 NA 16
CACRVLVRNEQFF TGTGCCTGCAGGGTACTGGTTCGCAATGAGCAGTTCTTC TRBJ2-1 NA TRBV2 NA 13
CASSPRDRTGNEQFF TGCGCCAGCAGCCCTCGGGACCGGACGGGCAATGAGCAGTTCTTC TRBJ2-1 NA TRBV4-1 once 15
CATVGVVNEKLFF TGTGCCACTGTAGGGGTTGTTAATGAAAAACTGTTTTTT TRBJ1-4 NA TRBV6-5 NA 13
CASNPGLGNEQFF TGTGCCAGCAACCCAGGGTTAGGCAATGAGCAGTTCTTC TRBJ2-1 NA TRBV5-4 NA 13
CASSQDRGKNQPQHF TGCGCCAGCAGCCAAGATAGGGGGAAGAATCAGCCCCAGCATTTT TRBJ1-5 NA TRBV4-1 NA 15
CASSQSLASGGRDHEQFF TGCGCCAGCAGTCAATCCCTCGCTAGCGGGGGGAGGGATCATGAGCAGTTCTTC TRBJ2-1 TRBD2 TRBV23-1 NA 18
CASSRREANEQFF TGTGCCAGCAGTCGCAGGGAGGCCAATGAGCAGTTCTTC TRBJ2-1 NA TRBV6-5 NA 13
CATSDLAGGDTGELFF TGTGCCACCAGTGATTTGGCCGGGGGAGACACCGGGGAGCTGTTTTTT TRBJ2-2 NA TRBV24-1 once 16
CASSLRTSHNEQFF TGTGCCAGCAGCTTAAGGACTAGCCACAATGAGCAGTTCTTC TRBJ2-1 TRBD2 TRBV11-3 NA 14
CASSFTTGQGAIYGYTF TGTGCCAGCAGTTTCACCACCGGACAGGGGGCGATCTATGGCTACACCTTC TRBJ1-2 TRBD1 TRBV28 NA 17
CASSQVRGDTEAFF TGTGCCAGCAGCCAAGTCAGGGGTGACACTGAAGCTTTCTTT TRBJ1-1 NA TRBV3-1/TRBV3-2 NA 14
CASSQDINQPQHF TGTGCCAGCAGCCAAGATATTAATCAGCCCCAGCATTTT TRBJ1-5 NA TRBV3-1/TRBV3-2 NA 13
CASSGPDSEGDTEAFF TGTGCCAGCAGTGGTCCGGACTCGGAAGGGGACACTGAAGCTTTCTTT TRBJ1-1 NA TRBV25-1 NA 16
CASSRGSDEKLFF TGTGCCAGCAGCCGAGGATCGGATGAAAAACTGTTTTTT TRBJ1-4 NA TRBV2 NA 13
CSGSSGQHTDTQYF TGCAGCGGGAGCTCGGGACAACACACAGATACGCAGTATTTT TRBJ2-3 NA TRBV29-1 NA 14
CASSRTEPGELFF TGTGCCAGCTCGCGGACCGAACCAGGGGAGCTGTTTTTT TRBJ2-2 NA TRBV18 NA 13
CATSGSGGYEQYF TGTGCCACCAGTGGTAGCGGCGGGTACGAGCAGTACTTC TRBJ2-7 NA TRBV24-1 NA 13
CASSIVSEDNQPQHF TGTGCCAGTAGTATAGTGTCAGAGGACAATCAGCCCCAGCATTTT TRBJ1-5 NA TRBV19 NA 15
CASSQDLTSGGYNEQFF TGTGCCAGCAGCCAAGATCTTACCAGCGGGGGGTACAATGAGCAGTTCTTC TRBJ2-1 TRBD2 TRBV3-1/TRBV3-2 NA 17
CAWSVLAGGYNEQFF TGTGCCTGGAGTGTACTGGCGGGGGGGTACAATGAGCAGTTCTTC TRBJ2-1 TRBD2 TRBV30 NA 15
CASSPPGASTDTQYF TGTGCCAGCAGTCCCCCAGGGGCTAGCACAGATACGCAGTATTTT TRBJ2-3 NA TRBV2 NA 15
CASSLDDTEAFF TGTGCCAGCAGCTTAGACGACACTGAAGCTTTCTTT TRBJ1-1 NA TRBV7-9 NA 12
CAWSVLGSGANVLTF TGTGCCTGGAGTGTTCTGGGGTCTGGGGCCAACGTCCTGACTTTC TRBJ2-6 NA TRBV30 few 15
CASSLGPREQFF TGTGCCAGTAGTTTGGGACCCCGGGAGCAGTTCTTC TRBJ2-1 NA TRBV19 few 12
CASSPPLRQGGALHF TGTGCCAGCTCACCTCCCCTCCGTCAGGGGGGAGCCCTCCACTTT TRBJ1-6 TRBD1 TRBV18 NA 15
CASSFGTSSTDTQYF TGTGCCAGCAGCTTTGGGACATCCAGCACAGATACGCAGTATTTT TRBJ2-3 NA TRBV7-9 once 15
CASSLTSGGAYDTQYF TGTGCCAGCAGCTTGACTAGCGGGGGGGCATACGATACGCAGTATTTT TRBJ2-3 TRBD2 TRBV7-8 NA 16
CASSRDRTGTQYF TGCGCCAGCAGCCGGGACAGAACAGGGACCCAGTACTTC TRBJ2-5 TRBD1 TRBV10-1 NA 13
CSVEDSRYGYTF TGCAGCGTTGAAGACAGTCGCTATGGCTACACCTTC TRBJ1-2 NA TRBV29-1 NA 12
CASSPIGRLALEQYF TGTGCCAGCTCACCAATCGGCAGGCTAGCTTTAGAGCAGTACTTC TRBJ2-7 NA TRBV18 NA 15
CASSPRTGGAVTGELFF TGTGCCAGTAGTCCCCGGACAGGGGGCGCGGTAACCGGGGAGCTGTTTTTT TRBJ2-2 TRBD1 TRBV19 NA 17
CASGQGGYEQYF TGTGCCAGTGGACAGGGTGGCTACGAGCAGTACTTC TRBJ2-7 TRBD1 TRBV28 NA 12
CASSLSPQAEAFF TGTGCCAGCAGCTTAAGTCCTCAGGCGGAAGCTTTCTTT TRBJ1-1 NA TRBV11-3 NA 13
CASSLGSREAYTF TGTGCCAGCAGCTTAGGCTCGCGGGAGGCCTACACCTTC TRBJ1-2 NA TRBV7-9 NA 13
CASSYRVLHSGNTIYF TGTGCCAGCAGCTACCGGGTTCTGCACTCTGGAAACACCATATATTTT TRBJ1-3 NA TRBV5-6 NA 16
CASSPSGGYEQYF TGTGCCAGCAGCCCTAGCGGGGGCTACGAGCAGTACTTC TRBJ2-7 TRBD2 TRBV7-9 NA 13
CASSHGTGGVSGELFF TGTGCCAGCAGCCACGGGACAGGGGGAGTCTCCGGGGAGCTGTTTTTT TRBJ2-2 TRBD1 TRBV6-4 NA 16
CASSLPNSRGNTIYF TGTGCCAGCAGCTTACCGAACAGCCGCGGAAACACCATATATTTT TRBJ1-3 NA TRBV7-2 few 15
CASAEGGGGDEQYF TGTGCCAGCGCCGAGGGCGGGGGAGGGGACGAGCAGTACTTC TRBJ2-7 TRBD2 TRBV7-9 NA 14